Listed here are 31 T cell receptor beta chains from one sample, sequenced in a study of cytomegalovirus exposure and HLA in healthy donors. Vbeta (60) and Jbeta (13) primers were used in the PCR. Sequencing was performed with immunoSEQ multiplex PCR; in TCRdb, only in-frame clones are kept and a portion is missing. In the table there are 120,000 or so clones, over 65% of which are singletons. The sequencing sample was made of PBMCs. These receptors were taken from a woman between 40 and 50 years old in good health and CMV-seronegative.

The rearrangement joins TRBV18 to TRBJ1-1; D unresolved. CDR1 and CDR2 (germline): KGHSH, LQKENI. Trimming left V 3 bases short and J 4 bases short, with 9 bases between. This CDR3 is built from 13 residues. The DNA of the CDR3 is TGTGCCAGCTCACCCCGGGGAGGCACTGAAGCTTTCTTT. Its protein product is CASSPRGGTEAFF.

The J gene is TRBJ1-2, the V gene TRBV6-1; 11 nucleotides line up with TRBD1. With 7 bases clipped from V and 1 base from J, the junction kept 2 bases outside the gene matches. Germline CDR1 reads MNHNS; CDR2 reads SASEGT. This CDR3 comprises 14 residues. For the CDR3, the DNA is TGTGCCAGCACAGGGACAGGGGGTAACTATGGCTACACCTTC. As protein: CASTGTGGNYGYTF.

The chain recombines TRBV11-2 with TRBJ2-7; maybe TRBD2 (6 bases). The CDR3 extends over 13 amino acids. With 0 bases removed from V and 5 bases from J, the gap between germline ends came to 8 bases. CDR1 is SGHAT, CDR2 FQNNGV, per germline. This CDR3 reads CASSLELADEQYF. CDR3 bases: TGTGCCAGCAGCTTAGAACTAGCTGACGAGCAGTACTTC.

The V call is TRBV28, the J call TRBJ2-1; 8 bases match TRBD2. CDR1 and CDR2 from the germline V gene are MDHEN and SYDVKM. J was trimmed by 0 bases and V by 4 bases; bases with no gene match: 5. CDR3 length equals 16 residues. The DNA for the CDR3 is TGTGCCAGCAGTTACCTTAGCGGGGTCTCCTACAATGAGCAGTTCTTC. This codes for CASSYLSGVSYNEQFF.

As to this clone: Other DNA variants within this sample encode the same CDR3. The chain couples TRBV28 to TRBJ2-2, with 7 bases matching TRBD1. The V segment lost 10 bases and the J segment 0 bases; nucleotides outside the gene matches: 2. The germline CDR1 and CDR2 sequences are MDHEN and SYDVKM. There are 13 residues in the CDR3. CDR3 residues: CAIQGPNTGELFF. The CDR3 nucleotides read TGTGCCATACAGGGGCCGAACACCGGGGAGCTGTTTTTT.

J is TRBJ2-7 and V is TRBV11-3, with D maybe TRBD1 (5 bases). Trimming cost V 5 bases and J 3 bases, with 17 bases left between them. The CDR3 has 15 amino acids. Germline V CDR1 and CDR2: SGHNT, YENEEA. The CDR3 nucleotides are TGTGCCAGCAGCCATGACGGAACAGGCCTCTACGAGCAGTACTTC. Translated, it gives CASSHDGTGLYEQYF.

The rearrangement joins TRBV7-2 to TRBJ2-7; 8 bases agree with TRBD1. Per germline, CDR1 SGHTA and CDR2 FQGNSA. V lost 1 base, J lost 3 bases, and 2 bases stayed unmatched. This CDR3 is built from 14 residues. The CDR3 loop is CASSLGQGFYEQYF. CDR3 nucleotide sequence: TGTGCCAGCAGCTTAGGACAGGGGTTCTACGAGCAGTACTTC.

Here the CDR3 DNA reads TGCGCCAGCAGCCAAGGGGCGGGGAGCACTGAAGCTTTCTTT. Translated: CASSQGAGSTEAFF. V is TRBV4-1 and J is TRBJ1-1; D unresolved. This CDR3 spans 14 amino acids. Germline values: CDR1 MGHRA, CDR2 YSYEKL. V lost 1 base and J 4 bases, leaving 10 bases between the germline ends.

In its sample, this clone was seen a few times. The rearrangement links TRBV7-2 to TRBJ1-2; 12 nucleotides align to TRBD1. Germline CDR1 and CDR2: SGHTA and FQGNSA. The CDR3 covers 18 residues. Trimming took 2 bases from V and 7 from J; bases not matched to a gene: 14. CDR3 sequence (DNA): TGTGCCAGCAGCTTAAGTCTCGTTGGGGACAGGGGGCCCCTTGGCTACACCTTC. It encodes CASSLSLVGDRGPLGYTF. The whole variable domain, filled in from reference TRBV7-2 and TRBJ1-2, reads GAGVSQSPSNKVTEKGKDVELRCDPISGHTALYWYRQSLGQGLEFLIYFQGNSAPDKSGLPSDRFSAERTGGSVSTLTIQRTQQEDSAVYLCASSLSLVGDRGPLGYTFGSGTRLTVV.

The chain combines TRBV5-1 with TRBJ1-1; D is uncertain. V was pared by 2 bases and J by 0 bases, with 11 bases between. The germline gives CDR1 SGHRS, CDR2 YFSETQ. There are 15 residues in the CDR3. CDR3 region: CASSFIDTMNTEAFF. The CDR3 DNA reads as TGCGCCAGCAGCTTCATTGACACCATGAACACTGAAGCTTTCTTT.

CDR3: CASSLWAAEAFF. The CDR3 DNA reads TGTGCCAGCAGTTTATGGGCCGCTGAAGCTTTCTTT. The J gene is TRBJ1-1, the V gene TRBV28; D is unclear. Germline values: CDR1 MDHEN, CDR2 SYDVKM. Trimming took off 0 bases at V and 6 bases at J, with 5 bases between the two ends. The CDR3 loop spans 12 amino acids.

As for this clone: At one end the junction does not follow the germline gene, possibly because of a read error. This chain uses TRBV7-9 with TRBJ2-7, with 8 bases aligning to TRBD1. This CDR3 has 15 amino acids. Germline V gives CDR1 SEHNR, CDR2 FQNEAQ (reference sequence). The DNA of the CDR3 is TGTTCCAGCAGCTCAGGACAGGGAGAGTACTACGAGCAGTACTTC. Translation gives CSSSSGQGEYYEQYF.

The CDR3 loop is CASSLVGTEGQPQHF. The CDR3 DNA follows: TGTGCCAGCAGCTTAGTCGGGACGGAGGGTCAGCCCCAGCATTTT. This sequence joins TRBV7-2 and TRBJ1-5; D perhaps matches TRBD1 (5 bases). The V gene's germline CDR1 is SGHTA and CDR2 FQGNSA. CDR3 length: 15 residues. V was clipped by 1 base and J by 6 bases, with 13 bases between them.

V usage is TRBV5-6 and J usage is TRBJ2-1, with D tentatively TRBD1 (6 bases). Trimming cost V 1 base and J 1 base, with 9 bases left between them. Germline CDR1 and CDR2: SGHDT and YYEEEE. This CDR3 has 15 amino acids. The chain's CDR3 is CASSLMQGSYNEQFF. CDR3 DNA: TGTGCCAGCAGCTTGATGCAGGGGTCCTACAATGAGCAGTTCTTC.

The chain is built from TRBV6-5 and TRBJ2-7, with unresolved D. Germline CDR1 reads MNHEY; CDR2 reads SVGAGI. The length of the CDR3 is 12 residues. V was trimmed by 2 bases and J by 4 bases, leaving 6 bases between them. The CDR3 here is CASSYNGYEQYF. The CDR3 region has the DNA TGTGCCAGCAGTTACAACGGTTACGAGCAGTACTTC.

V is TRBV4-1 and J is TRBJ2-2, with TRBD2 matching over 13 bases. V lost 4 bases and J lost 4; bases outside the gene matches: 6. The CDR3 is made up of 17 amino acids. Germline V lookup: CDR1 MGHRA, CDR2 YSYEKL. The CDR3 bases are TGCGCCAGCAGCCCCTTTACTAGCGGGAGGGCCACCGGGGAGCTGTTTTTT. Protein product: CASSPFTSGRATGELFF.

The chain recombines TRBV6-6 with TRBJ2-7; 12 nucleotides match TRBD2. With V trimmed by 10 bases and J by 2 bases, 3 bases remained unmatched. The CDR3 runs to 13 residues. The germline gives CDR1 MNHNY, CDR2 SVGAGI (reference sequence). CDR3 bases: TGTGCCATCCGGACTAGCGGGACCTACGAGCAGTACTTC. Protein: CAIRTSGTYEQYF.

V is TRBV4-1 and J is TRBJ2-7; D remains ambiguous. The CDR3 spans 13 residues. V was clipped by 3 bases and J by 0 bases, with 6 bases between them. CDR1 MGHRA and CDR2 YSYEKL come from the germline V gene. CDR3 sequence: CASSHGTSYEQYF. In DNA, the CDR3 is TGCGCCAGCAGCCACGGTACCTCCTACGAGCAGTACTTC.

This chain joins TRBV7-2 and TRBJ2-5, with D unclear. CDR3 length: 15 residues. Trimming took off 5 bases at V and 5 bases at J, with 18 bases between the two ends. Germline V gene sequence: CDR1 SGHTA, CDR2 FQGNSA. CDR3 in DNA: TGTGCCAGCAGCCCCTCCACCCCCGGGTGGGAGACCCAGTACTTC. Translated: CASSPSTPGWETQYF.

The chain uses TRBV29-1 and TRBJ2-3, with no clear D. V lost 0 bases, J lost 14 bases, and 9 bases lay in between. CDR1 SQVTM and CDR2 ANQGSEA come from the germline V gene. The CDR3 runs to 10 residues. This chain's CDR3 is CSVEDVPGYF. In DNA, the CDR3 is TGCAGCGTTGAAGATGTCCCCGGGTATTTT.

CDR3 nucleotide sequence: TGCAGCGTTGAAGTGAGGGTAGGTGACACTGAAGCTTTCTTT. Its translation: CSVEVRVGDTEAFF. The chain couples TRBV29-1 to TRBJ1-1; no definite D call. Germline CDR1 SQVTM, CDR2 ANQGSEA. Trimming took 1 base from V and 3 from J, leaving 12 bases between them. This CDR3 comprises 14 residues. The full variable domain, with the rest looked up from reference TRBV29-1 and TRBJ1-1, is SAVISQKPSRDICQRGTSLTIQCQVDSQVTMMFWYRQQPGQSLTLIATANQGSEATYESGFVIDKFPISRPNLTFSTLTVSNMSPEDSSIYLCSVEVRVGDTEAFFGQGTRLTVV.

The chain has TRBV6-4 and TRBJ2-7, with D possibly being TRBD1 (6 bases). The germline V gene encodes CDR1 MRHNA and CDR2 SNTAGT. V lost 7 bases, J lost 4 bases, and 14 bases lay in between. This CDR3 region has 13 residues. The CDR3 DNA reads TGTGCCAGCAAAAACAGGGTCAAGTACGAGCAGTACTTC. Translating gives CASKNRVKYEQYF.

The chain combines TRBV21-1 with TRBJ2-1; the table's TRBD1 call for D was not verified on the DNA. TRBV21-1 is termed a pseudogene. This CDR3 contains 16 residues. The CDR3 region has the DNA TGTGCCAGCAGCACCTCCGGGACCTTCGGACAGGATGAGCAGTTCTTC. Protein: CASSTSGTFGQDEQFF.

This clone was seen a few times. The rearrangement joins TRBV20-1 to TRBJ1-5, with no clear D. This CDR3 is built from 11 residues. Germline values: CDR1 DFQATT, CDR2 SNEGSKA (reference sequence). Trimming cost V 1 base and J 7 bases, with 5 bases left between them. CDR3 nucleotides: TGCAGTGCTAGAGCTGTGCAGCCCCAGCATTTT. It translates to CSARAVQPQHF.

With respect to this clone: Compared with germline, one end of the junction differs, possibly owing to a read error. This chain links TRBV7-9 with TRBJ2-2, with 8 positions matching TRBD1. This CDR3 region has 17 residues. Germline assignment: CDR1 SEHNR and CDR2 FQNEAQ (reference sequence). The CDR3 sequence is CSSSPRRTGLNTGELFF. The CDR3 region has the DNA TGTTCCAGCAGCCCCCGAAGGACAGGGCTTAACACCGGGGAGCTGTTTTTT.

This chain's CDR3 is CASSVAGSGAMDTEAFF. The CDR3 DNA reads TGTGCCAGCAGCGTAGCTGGCTCAGGGGCCATGGATACTGAAGCTTTCTTT. V and J are TRBV9 and TRBJ1-1; weak D call: TRBD1 (6 bases). The CDR3 sequence is 17 residues long. Germline values: CDR1 SGDLS, CDR2 YYNGEE. Trimming removed 0 bases at V and 5 bases at J, with 20 bases between.

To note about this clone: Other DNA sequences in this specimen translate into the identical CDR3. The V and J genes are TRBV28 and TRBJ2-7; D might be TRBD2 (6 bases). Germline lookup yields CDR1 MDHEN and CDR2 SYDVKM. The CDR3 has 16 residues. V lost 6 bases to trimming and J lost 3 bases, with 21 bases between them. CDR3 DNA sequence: TGTGCCAGCAGCTATAGGGGTCCGGGAGATATCTACGAGCAGTACTTC. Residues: CASSYRGPGDIYEQYF.

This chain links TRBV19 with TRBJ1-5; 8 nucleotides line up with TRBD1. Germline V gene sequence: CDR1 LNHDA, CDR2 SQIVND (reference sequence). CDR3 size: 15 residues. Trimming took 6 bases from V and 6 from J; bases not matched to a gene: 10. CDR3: CASSRDRGEGQPQHF. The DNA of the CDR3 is TGTGCCAGTAGCCGTGACAGGGGAGAAGGTCAGCCCCAGCATTTT.

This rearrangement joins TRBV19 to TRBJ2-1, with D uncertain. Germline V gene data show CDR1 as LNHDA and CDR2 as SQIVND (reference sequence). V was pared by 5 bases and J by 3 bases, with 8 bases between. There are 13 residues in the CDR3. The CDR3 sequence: CASSFSLYNEQFF. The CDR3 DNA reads TGTGCCAGTAGTTTTTCACTCTACAATGAGCAGTTCTTC.

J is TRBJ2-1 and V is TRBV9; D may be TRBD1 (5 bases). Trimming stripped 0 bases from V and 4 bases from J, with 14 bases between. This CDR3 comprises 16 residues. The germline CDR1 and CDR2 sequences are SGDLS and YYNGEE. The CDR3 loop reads CASSVATLGAYNEQFF. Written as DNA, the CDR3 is TGTGCCAGCAGCGTAGCCACGCTTGGGGCGTACAATGAGCAGTTCTTC.

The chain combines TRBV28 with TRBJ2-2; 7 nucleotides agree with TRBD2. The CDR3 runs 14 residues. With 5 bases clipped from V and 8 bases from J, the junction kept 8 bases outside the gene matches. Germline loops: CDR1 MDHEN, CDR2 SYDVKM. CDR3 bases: TGTGCCAGCAGTAACCGGGAGGTGGCGGGGGAGCTGTTTTTT. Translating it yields CASSNREVAGELFF.